The 10 T cell receptor beta chains presented below share a single source sample, sequenced in a study of identical twins. One entry per CDR3 protein results from TCRdb running MiXCR on the 5' RACE reads. The repertoire includes around 340,000 distinct CDR3 sequences, approximately 10% of them detected once, and roughly 8.7% sits in the top ten. Input material: naive T cells sorted from blood. All receptors derive from a woman aged 45-65 years in good health.

This clonotype occurred a few times. The chain links TRBV9 to TRBJ2-5, with unresolved D. V dropped 0 bases and J dropped 2 bases, with 11 bases sitting between them. Germline values: CDR1 SGDLS, CDR2 YYNGEE. This CDR3 region has 15 residues. The CDR3 DNA is TGTGCCAGCAGCGTAGCTACTGGGGATCAAGAGACCCAGTACTTC. Protein product: CASSVATGDQETQYF.

In this sample, this clonotype turned up many times. The chain uses TRBV15 and TRBJ1-1; unclear D gene. Looked up from germline, CDR1 is LNHNV and CDR2 is YYDKDF (reference sequence). The CDR3 consists of 13 residues. The V and J ends lost 2 bases and 6 bases respectively, with 10 bases between them. CDR3 amino acids: CATSRPGTAEAFF. The CDR3 DNA reads as TGTGCCACCAGCAGACCCGGAACGGCTGAAGCTTTCTTT.

The chain carries TRBV20-1 and TRBJ2-1, with 8 positions matching TRBD2. The germline V gene encodes CDR1 DFQATT and CDR2 SNEGSKA (reference sequence). After removal of 1 base from V and 5 bases from J, the junction contained 4 bases not matched to a gene. This CDR3 spans 14 amino acids. CDR3 loop: CSARGGRTHNEQFF. CDR3 nucleotides: TGCAGTGCTAGAGGCGGGAGGACTCACAATGAGCAGTTCTTC.

At least ten counts were recorded for this clonotype. The chain joins TRBV2 to TRBJ2-2, with D unresolved. This CDR3 is 15 amino acids long. The V gene lost 1 base and the J gene lost 6 bases, with 12 bases spanning the gap. Germline loops: CDR1 SNHLY, CDR2 FYNNEI. CDR3 DNA sequence: TGTGCCAGCAGTGAAGTGGGTAGCCGGCCCGGGGAGCTGTTTTTT. Amino acids: CASSEVGSRPGELFF.

The chain carries TRBV27 and TRBJ2-1, with TRBD2 matching 11 bases. CDR3 size: 18 residues. Trimming removed 4 bases from V and 0 bases from J; junction bases left unmatched: 8. Germline V gene lookup returns CDR1 MNHEY and CDR2 SMNVEV (reference sequence). CDR3 sequence reads: CASSSSGRSSSSYNEQFF. CDR3 coding DNA: TGTGCCAGCAGTTCTAGCGGGAGGTCCTCCAGCTCCTACAATGAGCAGTTCTTC.

This chain joins TRBV12-3 or TRBV12-4 and TRBJ2-2, with 8 bases matching TRBD2. The CDR3 extends over 16 amino acids. V trimming: 3 bases; J trimming: 6 bases; junction bases outside the gene matches: 9. The CDR3 DNA sequence: TGTGCCAGCAGTTTGCATAGCGGGATGGTGGCCGGGGAGCTGTTTTTT. Protein: CASSLHSGMVAGELFF.

The chain has TRBV10-3 and TRBJ2-7; TRBD2 matches 11 bases. The V gene end was trimmed by 0 bases and the J gene end by 4 bases; junction bases not matched to a gene: 5. The CDR3 loop spans 16 amino acids. Germline V gives CDR1 ENHRY, CDR2 SYGVKD. The DNA for the CDR3 is TGTGCCATCAGTGAGTCAGACGCTAGCGGGAGGTACGAGCAGTACTTC. This encodes CAISESDASGRYEQYF.

The chain recombines TRBV11-2 with TRBJ1-2, with 7 bases lining up with TRBD1. The CDR3 consists of 13 residues. J was trimmed by 8 bases and V by 4 bases; bases with no gene match: 7. The germline CDR1 and CDR2 sequences are SGHAT and FQNNGV. CDR3 region: CASSYSQGVGYTF. The CDR3 bases are TGTGCCAGCAGCTATTCCCAGGGGGTCGGCTACACCTTC.

The rearrangement uses TRBV6-1 and TRBJ2-7; D unclear. Between the trimmed V and J ends, which lost 8 bases and 2 bases, there was a span of 16 bases. The CDR3 length is 14 residues. The germline CDR1 and CDR2 sequences are MNHNS and SASEGT. CDR3 sequence: CASGYWTETYEQYF. CDR3 nucleotide sequence: TGTGCCAGCGGGTACTGGACCGAAACCTACGAGCAGTACTTC.

This clonotype was seen more than once but under ten times. V is TRBV2 and J is TRBJ2-5; D ambiguous. The germline V gene encodes CDR1 SNHLY and CDR2 FYNNEI. The ends were cut back, 3 bases at V and 1 base at J, with 15 bases in the middle. This CDR3 has 16 amino acids. In nucleotides, the CDR3 is TGTGCCAGCAGTGAGGAGTTCGCCAGTCTCCAAGAGACCCAGTACTTC. This codes for CASSEEFASLQETQYF.